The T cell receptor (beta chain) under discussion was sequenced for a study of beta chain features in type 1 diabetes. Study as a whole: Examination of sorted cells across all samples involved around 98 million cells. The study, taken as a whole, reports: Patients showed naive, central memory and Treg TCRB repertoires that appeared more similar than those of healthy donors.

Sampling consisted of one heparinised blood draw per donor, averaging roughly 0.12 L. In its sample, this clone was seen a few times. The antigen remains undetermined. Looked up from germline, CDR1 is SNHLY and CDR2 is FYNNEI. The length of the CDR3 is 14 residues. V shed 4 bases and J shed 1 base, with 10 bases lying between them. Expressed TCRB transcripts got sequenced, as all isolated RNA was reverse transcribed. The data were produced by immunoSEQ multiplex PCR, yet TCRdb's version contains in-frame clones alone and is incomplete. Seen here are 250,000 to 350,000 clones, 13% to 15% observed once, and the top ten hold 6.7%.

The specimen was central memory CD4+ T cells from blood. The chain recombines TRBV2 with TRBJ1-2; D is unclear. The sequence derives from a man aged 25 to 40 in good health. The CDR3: CASSVGLINYGYTF. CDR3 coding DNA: TGTGCCAGCAGTGTAGGTCTTATTAACTATGGCTACACCTTC.